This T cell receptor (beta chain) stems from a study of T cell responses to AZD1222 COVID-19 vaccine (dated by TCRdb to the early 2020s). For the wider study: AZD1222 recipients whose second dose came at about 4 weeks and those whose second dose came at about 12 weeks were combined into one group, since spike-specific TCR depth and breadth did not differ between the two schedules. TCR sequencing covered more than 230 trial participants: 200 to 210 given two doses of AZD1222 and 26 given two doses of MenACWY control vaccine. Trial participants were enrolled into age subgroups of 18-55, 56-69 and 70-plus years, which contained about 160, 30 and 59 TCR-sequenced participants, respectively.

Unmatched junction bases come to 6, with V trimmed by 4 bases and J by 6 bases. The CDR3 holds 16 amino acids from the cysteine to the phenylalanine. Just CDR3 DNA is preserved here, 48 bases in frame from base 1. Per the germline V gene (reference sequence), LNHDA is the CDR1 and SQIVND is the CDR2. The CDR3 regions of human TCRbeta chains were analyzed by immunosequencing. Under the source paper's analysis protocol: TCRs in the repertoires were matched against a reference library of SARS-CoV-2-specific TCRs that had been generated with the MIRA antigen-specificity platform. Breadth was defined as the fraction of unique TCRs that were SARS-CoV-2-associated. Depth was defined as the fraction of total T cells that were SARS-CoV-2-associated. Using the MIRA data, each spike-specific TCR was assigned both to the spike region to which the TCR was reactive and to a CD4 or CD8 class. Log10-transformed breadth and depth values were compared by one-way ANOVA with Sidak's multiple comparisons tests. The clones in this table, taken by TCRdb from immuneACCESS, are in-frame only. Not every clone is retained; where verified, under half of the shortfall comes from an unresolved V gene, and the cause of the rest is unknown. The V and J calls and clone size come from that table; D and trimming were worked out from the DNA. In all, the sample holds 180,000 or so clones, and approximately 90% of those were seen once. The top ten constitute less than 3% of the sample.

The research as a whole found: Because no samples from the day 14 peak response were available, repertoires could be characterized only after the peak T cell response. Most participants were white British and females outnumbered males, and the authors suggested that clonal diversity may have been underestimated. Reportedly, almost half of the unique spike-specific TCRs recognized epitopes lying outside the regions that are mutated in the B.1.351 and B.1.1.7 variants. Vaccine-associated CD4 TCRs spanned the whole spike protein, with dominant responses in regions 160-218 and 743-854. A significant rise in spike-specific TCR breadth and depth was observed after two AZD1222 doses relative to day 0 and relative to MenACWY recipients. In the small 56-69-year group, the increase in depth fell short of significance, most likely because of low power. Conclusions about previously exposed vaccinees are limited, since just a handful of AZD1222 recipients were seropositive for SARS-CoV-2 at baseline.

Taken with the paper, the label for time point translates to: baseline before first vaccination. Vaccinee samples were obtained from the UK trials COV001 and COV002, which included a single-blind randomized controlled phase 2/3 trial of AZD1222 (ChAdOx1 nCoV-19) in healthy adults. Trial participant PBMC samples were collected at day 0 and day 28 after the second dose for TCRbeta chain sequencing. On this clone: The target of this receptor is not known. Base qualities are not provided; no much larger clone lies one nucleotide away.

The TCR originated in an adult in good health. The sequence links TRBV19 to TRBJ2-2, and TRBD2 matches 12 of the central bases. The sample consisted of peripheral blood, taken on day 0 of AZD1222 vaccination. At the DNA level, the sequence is TGTGCCAGTAGTACAGGACTAGCGGGATTGGCCGGGGAGCTGTTTTTT. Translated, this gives CASSTGLAGLAGELFF.